The T cell receptor beta chain described here comes from a study of blood T cell repertoires in COVID-19. About the study: From T cells, B-cell-depleted T cells, or PBMCs came the material, which was cDNA or gDNA.

As handled by the study authors: Amplification from reference gene primers served as the basis for estimated nucleated cell counts. Generated by immunoSEQ multiplex PCR, the TCRdb table keeps only in-frame clones and is missing some. The DNA was the basis for D and trimming; V, J and clone size are from that table. The table has 200,000 to 250,000 clones, roughly 84% seen once; the top ten hold approximately 7.2%. CDR3 length equals 17 residues. Unmatched junction bases numbered 7, after V lost 0 bases and J lost 3 bases. Germline V gene data show CDR1 as SGDLS and CDR2 as YYNGEE. The material sequenced was PBMCs or T cells enriched from blood (not recorded which). This TCR came from a man aged 25 to 45 in a cohort exposed to, infected with or recovered from COVID-19 (not recorded which). This chain uses TRBV9 with TRBJ2-5; 11 bases are a match to TRBD2. The CDR3 is CASSVASGTSGEETQYF. CDR3 DNA: TGTGCCAGCAGCGTAGCCTCCGGGACTAGCGGAGAAGAGACCCAGTACTTC.